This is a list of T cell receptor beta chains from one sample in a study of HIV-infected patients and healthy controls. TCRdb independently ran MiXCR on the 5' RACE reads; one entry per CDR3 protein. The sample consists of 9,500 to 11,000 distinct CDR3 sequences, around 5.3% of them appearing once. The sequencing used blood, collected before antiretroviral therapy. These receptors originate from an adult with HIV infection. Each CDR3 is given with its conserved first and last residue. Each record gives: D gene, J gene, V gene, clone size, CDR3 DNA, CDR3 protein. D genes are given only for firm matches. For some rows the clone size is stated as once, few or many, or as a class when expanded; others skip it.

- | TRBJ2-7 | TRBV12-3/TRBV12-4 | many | TGTGCCAGCACCAAAGACAGGAGCTCCTACGAGCAGTACTTC | CASTKDRSSYEQYF
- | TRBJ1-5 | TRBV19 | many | TGTGCCAGCAGGGCCGTTATCAATCAGCCCCAGCATTTT | CASRAVINQPQHF
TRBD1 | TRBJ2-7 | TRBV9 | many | TGTGCCAGCAGCCCAGTAGGGGACAGTTCCTACGAGCAGTACTTC | CASSPVGDSSYEQYF
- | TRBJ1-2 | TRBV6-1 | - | TGTGCCAGCCGGACGGATACCTGGGGCTACACCTTC | CASRTDTWGYTF
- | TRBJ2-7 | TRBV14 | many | TGTGCCAGCAGCCAACCCGGACTATTCGAGCAGTACTTC | CASSQPGLFEQYF
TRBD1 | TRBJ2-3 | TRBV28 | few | TGTGCCAGCAGTTGGGACAGGCACACAGATACGCAGTATTTT | CASSWDRHTDTQYF
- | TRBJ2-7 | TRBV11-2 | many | TGTGCCAGCAGCTTAAGGACTGACGTGGCCTACGAGCAGTACTTC | CASSLRTDVAYEQYF
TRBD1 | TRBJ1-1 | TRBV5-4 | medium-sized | TGTGCCTATAATGGGAGGGGGCATGGGACTGAAGCTTTCTTT | CAYNGRGHGTEAFF
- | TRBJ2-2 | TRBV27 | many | TGTGCCAGCAAAGGAGGCACCGGGGAGCTGTTTTTT | CASKGGTGELFF
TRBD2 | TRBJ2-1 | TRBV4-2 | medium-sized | TGTGCCAGCAGCCAAGGGGAGTTGGGGACTAGCGTCATAGGCACTTTCAATGAGCAGTTCTTC | CASSQGELGTSVIGTFNEQFF
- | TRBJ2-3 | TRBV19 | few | TGTGCCAGTAGCCTACGACAGTTCACAGATACGCAGTATTTT | CASSLRQFTDTQYF
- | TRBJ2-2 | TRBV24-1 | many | TGTGCCACCAGTGACCAAACGTGGGGCGGGGAGCTGTTTTTT | CATSDQTWGGELFF
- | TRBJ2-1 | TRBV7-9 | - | TGTGCCGTACCCTCACTAACCACCTACAATGAGCAGTTCTTC | CAVPSLTTYNEQFF
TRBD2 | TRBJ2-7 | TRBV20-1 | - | TGCAGTGCTGGGGACTACGAGAGCTCCTACGAGCAGTACTTC | CSAGDYESSYEQYF
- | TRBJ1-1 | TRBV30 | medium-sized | TGTGCCTGGAGTACGGTGAACACTGAAGCTTTCTTT | CAWSTVNTEAFF
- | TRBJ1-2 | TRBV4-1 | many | TGCGCCAGCAGCCAAGATGGGGGGGAGCGGGAATATGGCTACACCTTC | CASSQDGGEREYGYTF
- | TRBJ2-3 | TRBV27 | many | TGTGCCAGCAGTTCATCGGCTCAAAGTCGCACAGATACGCAGTATTTT | CASSSSAQSRTDTQYF
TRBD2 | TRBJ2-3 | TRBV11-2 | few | TGTGCCAGCAGCCTCGCGGGGGGGAGGGCAGATACGCAGTATTTT | CASSLAGGRADTQYF
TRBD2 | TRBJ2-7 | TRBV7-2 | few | TGTGCCAGCAGCGCCCCTGCTAGCGGGGGGGCTCCTGAAGACTACGAGCAGTACTTC | CASSAPASGGAPEDYEQYF
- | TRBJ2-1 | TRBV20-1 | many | TGCAGTGCTAACCGGGACCAGGGGATCTATGAGCAGTTCTTC | CSANRDQGIYEQFF
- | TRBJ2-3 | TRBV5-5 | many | TGTGCCAGCCTGGAGGTGCCCCCCTCAGATACGCAGTATTTT | CASLEVPPSDTQYF
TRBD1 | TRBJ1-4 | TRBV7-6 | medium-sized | TGTGCCAGCAGCTTAGATGTGACAGGGCGGGAAAAACTGTTTTTT | CASSLDVTGREKLFF
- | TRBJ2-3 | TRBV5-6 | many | TGTGCCAGCAGCTTCAGGGGAAGCACAGATACGCAGTATTTT | CASSFRGSTDTQYF
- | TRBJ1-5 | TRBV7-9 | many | TGTGCCAGCAGCTTAACCGATCAGCCCCAGCATTTT | CASSLTDQPQHF
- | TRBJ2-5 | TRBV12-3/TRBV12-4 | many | TGTGCCAGCAGTTTAGAGGGGACCCAGTACTTC | CASSLEGTQYF
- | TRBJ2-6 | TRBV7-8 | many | TGTGCCAGCAGCTTGATCGCCGGGGCCAACGTCCTGACTTTC | CASSLIAGANVLTF
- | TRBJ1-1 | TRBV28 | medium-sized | TGTGCCAGCAGTTTAGGTCTGAACACTGAAGCTTTCTTT | CASSLGLNTEAFF
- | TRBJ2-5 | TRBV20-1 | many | TGCAGTGCTAGAGATGGCGGGTGGCAAGAGACCCAGTACTTC | CSARDGGWQETQYF
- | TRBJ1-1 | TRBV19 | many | TGTGCCAGTAGTCCCGGGACCGGTGCTGAAGCTTTCTTT | CASSPGTGAEAFF
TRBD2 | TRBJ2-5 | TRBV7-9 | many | TGTGCCAGCGCCTGGCAGCGGGGGCCCGGTTTTCAAGAGACCCAGTACTTC | CASAWQRGPGFQETQYF
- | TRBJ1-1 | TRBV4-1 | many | TGCGCCAGCAGCCCCCGACAGAACACTGAAGCTTTCTTT | CASSPRQNTEAFF
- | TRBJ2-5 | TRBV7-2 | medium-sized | TGTGCCAGCAGGGCCCTCGGCGGGGAGACCCAGTACTTC | CASRALGGETQYF
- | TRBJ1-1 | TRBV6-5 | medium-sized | TGTGCCAGCAGTTACGGGGGGCGATGGACTGAAGCTTTCTTT | CASSYGGRWTEAFF
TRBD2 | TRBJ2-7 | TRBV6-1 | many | TGTGCCAGCAGTGACAGGACTAGCGGGATGGACGAGCAGTACTTC | CASSDRTSGMDEQYF
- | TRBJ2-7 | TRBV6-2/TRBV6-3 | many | TGTGCCGGATCACCGGGAGCGGCGGAAGAGCAGTACTTC | CAGSPGAAEEQYF
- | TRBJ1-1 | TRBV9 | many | TGTGCCAGCAGCGTCCCAGGGATGAACACTGAAGCTTTCTTT | CASSVPGMNTEAFF
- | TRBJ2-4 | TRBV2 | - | TGTGCCAGCAGAAGGACAGAAGAAAACATTCAGTACTTC | CASRRTEENIQYF
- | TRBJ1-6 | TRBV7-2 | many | TGTGCCAGCAGCTTAGGCGTAGCAGTCTTCAGCTCCTATAATTCACCCCTCCACTTT | CASSLGVAVFSSYNSPLHF
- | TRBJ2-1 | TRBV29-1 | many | TGCAGCGTTCCTCGGGGTTTCGGGGGCGCTTGGGGCAATGAGCAGTTCTTC | CSVPRGFGGAWGNEQFF
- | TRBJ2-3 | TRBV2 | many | TGTGCCAGCAGCGAAGGACTAACTAGCACAGATACGCAGTATTTT | CASSEGLTSTDTQYF
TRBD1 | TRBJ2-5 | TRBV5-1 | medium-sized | TGCGCCAGCAGCTACAGGGGAGAGGGTACCCAAGAGACCCAGTACTTC | CASSYRGEGTQETQYF